This section outlines one T cell receptor beta chain sequence together with its context. The target antigen is unknown. Clones were read by immunoSEQ multiplex PCR, and TCRdb kept only the in-frame ones, dropping some. The data contain 90,000 to 120,000 clones, about 87% of them seen just once; the ten biggest clones take up roughly 0.71%. The data stem from a study of graft-versus-host responses after intestinal transplantation. From germline, CDR1 is SGHNT and CDR2 YYREEE (reference sequence). The length of the CDR3 is 17 residues. V trimming: 2 bases; J trimming: 0 bases; junction bases outside the gene matches: 7.

The source was unstimulated CD4+ T cells sorted from spleen or lymph node cells, collected before transplant. The rearrangement links TRBV5-4 to TRBJ1-4; TRBD1 aligns across 7 bases. This receptor was identified in a human donor who was the organ donor for an intestinal transplant. As DNA, the CDR3 is TGTGCCAGCAGCTTAAAAACAGGGGTGACAACTAATGAAAAACTGTTTTTT. Amino acid sequence: CASSLKTGVTTNEKLFF. Full variable domain (rest looked up from reference TRBV5-4 and TRBJ1-4): ETGVTQSPTHLIKTRGQQVTLRCSSQSGHNTVSWYQQALGQGPQFIFQYYREEENGRGNFPPRFSGLQFPNYSSELNVNALELDDSALYLCASSLKTGVTTNEKLFFGSGTQLSVL.